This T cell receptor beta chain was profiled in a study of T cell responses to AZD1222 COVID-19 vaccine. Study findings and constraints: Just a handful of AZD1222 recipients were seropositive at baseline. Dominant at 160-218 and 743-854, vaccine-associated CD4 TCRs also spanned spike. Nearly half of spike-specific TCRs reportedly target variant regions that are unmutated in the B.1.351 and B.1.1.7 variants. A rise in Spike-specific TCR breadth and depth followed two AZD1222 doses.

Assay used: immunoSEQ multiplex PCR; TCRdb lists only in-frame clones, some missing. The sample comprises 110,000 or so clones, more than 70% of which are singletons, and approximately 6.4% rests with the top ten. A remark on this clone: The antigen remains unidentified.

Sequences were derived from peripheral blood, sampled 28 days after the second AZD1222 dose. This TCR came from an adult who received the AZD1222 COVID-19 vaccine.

The CDR3 sequence: CATNMGQGANEKLFF. CDR3 sequence (DNA): TGTGCCACCAACATGGGACAGGGAGCTAATGAAAAACTGTTTTTT. The chain uses TRBV15 and TRBJ1-4; 9 bases match TRBD1. This CDR3 is 15 amino acids long. From germline, CDR1 is LNHNV and CDR2 YYDKDF (reference sequence). Trimming cost V 7 bases and J 3 bases; bases outside gene matches: 6.